This TCR beta chain was retrieved from a study of T cells after yellow fever vaccination. TCRdb re-called the 5' RACE reads through MiXCR, storing one row per CDR3 protein. The data hold 600,000 to 750,000 distinct CDR3 sequences, with over 9% observed a single time. Material: PBMCs, obtained on the day of the yellow fever booster vaccination. This TCR was recovered from a man aged 25 to 40 who received the YFV17D yellow fever vaccine.

CDR3 region: CSASPGRETQYF. The CDR3 region has the DNA TGCAGTGCTAGCCCCGGGAGAGAGACCCAGTACTTC. This chain links TRBV20-1 with TRBJ2-5; possible D gene TRBD2, 6 bases. V gave up 3 bases and J gave up 4 bases, with 9 bases separating them. CDR3 length: 12 residues. The V gene's germline CDR1 is DFQATT and CDR2 SNEGSKA (reference sequence).